This T cell receptor (beta chain) appears in the sequencing data of a study of Graves' ophthalmopathy and Graves' hyperthyroidism. Unmatched junction bases numbered 5, after V lost 3 bases and J lost 1 base. CDR3 length: 16 residues. Germline assignment: CDR1 KGHSH and CDR2 LQKENI. The authors amplified TCR beta CDR3 regions from RNA transcripts. First-round RT-PCR relied on HTBI primers, and a second-round multiplex PCR came next. TCRdb re-called the multiplex PCR reads with MiXCR, one entry per CDR3 protein. The table shows under 400,000 distinct CDR3 sequences, with 17% occurring only once. This clonotype was recorded many times.

The gene calls are TRBV18 and TRBJ2-5; 10 positions match TRBD2. The sequenced sample was peripheral blood. The sequence was collected from an adult man with Graves' ophthalmopathy. The CDR3 coding sequence is TGTGCCAGCTCACCGCCTAGCGGGGGTATCCAAGAGACCCAGTACTTC. Amino acid sequence: CASSPPSGGIQETQYF.